This is a list of T cell receptor beta chains from one sample in a study of neurological immune-mediated disorders. TCRdb reprocessed the 5' RACE reads via MiXCR and lists one record per CDR3 protein. The sample holds 55,000 to 70,000 distinct CDR3 sequences, about an eighth seen once. Source material: PBMCs. Every receptor here comes from a man between 60 and 75 years old in good health. The CDR3 runs from the conserved cysteine through the conserved F or W. Fields, in order: CDR3 protein, CDR3 DNA, D gene, J gene, clone size, CDR3 length, V gene. The D gene is left open where the match is weak. Where a row states a size, it is once, few, many or the class of an expanded clone; other rows omit it.

CDR3 protein: CSARLDGNTEAFF
CDR3 DNA: TGCAGTGCTAGATTAGACGGGAACACTGAAGCTTTCTTT
D gene: -
J gene: TRBJ1-1
clone size: many
CDR3 length: 13
V gene: TRBV20-1

CDR3 protein: CASRVGTRTDTQYF
CDR3 DNA: TGTGCCAGCCGCGTAGGGACACGCACAGATACGCAGTATTTT
D gene: -
J gene: TRBJ2-3
clone size: many
CDR3 length: 14
V gene: TRBV27

CDR3 protein: CASSLAADTQYF
CDR3 DNA: TGCGCCAGCAGCTTGGCAGCAGATACGCAGTATTTT
D gene: -
J gene: TRBJ2-3
clone size: many
CDR3 length: 12
V gene: TRBV5-1

CDR3 protein: CSARDLGVRPYNEQFF
CDR3 DNA: TGCAGTGCTAGAGACTTGGGTGTTAGGCCCTACAATGAGCAGTTCTTC
D gene: -
J gene: TRBJ2-1
clone size: many
CDR3 length: 16
V gene: TRBV20-1

CDR3 protein: CSVPDVGNQPQHF
CDR3 DNA: TGCAGTGTCCCTGACGTGGGCAATCAGCCCCAGCATTTT
D gene: -
J gene: TRBJ1-5
clone size: many
CDR3 length: 13
V gene: TRBV20-1

CDR3 protein: CASSLGVGDTQYF
CDR3 DNA: TGTGCCAGCAGCTTAGGAGTAGGAGATACGCAGTATTTT
D gene: -
J gene: TRBJ2-3
clone size: many
CDR3 length: 13
V gene: TRBV7-2

CDR3 protein: CASSYSGSQEKLFF
CDR3 DNA: TGTGCCAGCAGTTACTCTGGGTCCCAAGAAAAACTGTTTTTT
D gene: -
J gene: TRBJ1-4
clone size: -
CDR3 length: 14
V gene: TRBV6-5

CDR3 protein: CASRGQGDGYTF
CDR3 DNA: TGCGCCAGCAGGGGACAGGGGGATGGCTACACCTTC
D gene: TRBD1
J gene: TRBJ1-2
clone size: many
CDR3 length: 12
V gene: TRBV5-1

CDR3 protein: CASSLWTGSLEQYF
CDR3 DNA: TGCGCCAGCAGCTTATGGACAGGGAGCCTCGAGCAGTACTTC
D gene: TRBD1
J gene: TRBJ2-7
clone size: many
CDR3 length: 14
V gene: TRBV5-1

CDR3 protein: CATSTSGANVLTF
CDR3 DNA: TGTGCCACCAGCACTTCTGGGGCCAACGTCCTGACTTTC
D gene: -
J gene: TRBJ2-6
clone size: once
CDR3 length: 13
V gene: TRBV15

CDR3 protein: CASSEMTALTGELFF
CDR3 DNA: TGTGCCAGCAGTGAAATGACAGCTTTGACCGGGGAGCTGTTTTTT
D gene: -
J gene: TRBJ2-2
clone size: -
CDR3 length: 15
V gene: TRBV6-1

CDR3 protein: CASSFSGENIQYF
CDR3 DNA: TGCGCCAGCAGCTTTTCCGGGGAAAACATTCAGTACTTC
D gene: -
J gene: TRBJ2-4
clone size: many
CDR3 length: 13
V gene: TRBV5-1

CDR3 protein: CASSSPGLAGGRTSTDTQYF
CDR3 DNA: TGTGCCAGCAGCTCGCCGGGACTAGCGGGGGGCCGTACTAGCACAGATACGCAGTATTTT
D gene: TRBD2
J gene: TRBJ2-3
clone size: many
CDR3 length: 20
V gene: TRBV7-2

CDR3 protein: CASGLDAGRQGEQFF
CDR3 DNA: TGTGCTAGTGGTTTGGACGCGGGGAGACAGGGTGAGCAGTTCTTC
D gene: -
J gene: TRBJ2-1
clone size: many
CDR3 length: 15
V gene: TRBV12-5

CDR3 protein: CASSPTGGPQPQHF
CDR3 DNA: TGTGCCAGTAGCCCGACAGGGGGGCCTCAGCCCCAGCATTTT
D gene: TRBD1
J gene: TRBJ1-5
clone size: few
CDR3 length: 14
V gene: TRBV19

CDR3 protein: CASSYSKGTEAFF
CDR3 DNA: TGTGCCAGCAGTTACTCGAAGGGGACTGAAGCTTTCTTT
D gene: -
J gene: TRBJ1-1
clone size: many
CDR3 length: 13
V gene: TRBV6-2/TRBV6-3

CDR3 protein: CASSLGMEGRVDGYTF
CDR3 DNA: TGTGCCAGCAGCTTGGGAATGGAGGGGCGGGTGGATGGCTACACCTTC
D gene: -
J gene: TRBJ1-2
clone size: many
CDR3 length: 16
V gene: TRBV5-5

CDR3 protein: CASSLAGSNLYNEQFF
CDR3 DNA: TGTGCCAGCAGCTTGGCGGGGTCTAACCTTTACAATGAGCAGTTCTTC
D gene: -
J gene: TRBJ2-1
clone size: many
CDR3 length: 16
V gene: TRBV5-5

CDR3 protein: CASSYRSGGSNTQYF
CDR3 DNA: TGTGCCAGCAGTTATAGGAGCGGGGGGTCAAATACGCAGTATTTT
D gene: TRBD2
J gene: TRBJ2-3
clone size: -
CDR3 length: 15
V gene: TRBV6-2/TRBV6-3

CDR3 protein: CASSLDPPPSPLHF
CDR3 DNA: TGTGCCAGCAGCTTGGACCCTCCCCCTTCACCCCTCCACTTT
D gene: -
J gene: TRBJ1-6
clone size: many
CDR3 length: 14
V gene: TRBV5-5

CDR3 protein: CSVRPVGDFF
CDR3 DNA: TGCAGTGTTCGACCGGTTGGTGATTTCTTT
D gene: -
J gene: TRBJ1-1
clone size: many
CDR3 length: 10
V gene: TRBV20-1

CDR3 protein: CAISASGASTDTQYF
CDR3 DNA: TGTGCCATCAGTGCGAGCGGGGCTAGCACAGATACGCAGTATTTT
D gene: TRBD2
J gene: TRBJ2-3
clone size: many
CDR3 length: 15
V gene: TRBV10-3

CDR3 protein: CASSWAAYTDTQYF
CDR3 DNA: TGTGCCAGTAGTTGGGCGGCATACACAGATACGCAGTATTTT
D gene: -
J gene: TRBJ2-3
clone size: -
CDR3 length: 14
V gene: TRBV19

CDR3 protein: CASTYPNQPQHF
CDR3 DNA: TGTGCCAGCACATACCCTAATCAGCCCCAGCATTTT
D gene: -
J gene: TRBJ1-5
clone size: many
CDR3 length: 12
V gene: TRBV6-6

CDR3 protein: CGVQGSAEAFF
CDR3 DNA: TGCGGAGTCCAGGGTTCAGCCGAAGCTTTCTTT
D gene: -
J gene: TRBJ1-1
clone size: many
CDR3 length: 11
V gene: TRBV29-1

CDR3 protein: CSAPEFRGFGDTEAFF
CDR3 DNA: TGCAGTGCTCCCGAGTTCCGAGGGTTCGGAGACACTGAAGCTTTCTTT
D gene: -
J gene: TRBJ1-1
clone size: -
CDR3 length: 16
V gene: TRBV20-1

CDR3 protein: CASSLGGTGGYGYTF
CDR3 DNA: TGTGCCAGCAGCTTAGGAGGGACAGGGGGCTATGGCTACACCTTC
D gene: TRBD1
J gene: TRBJ1-2
clone size: many
CDR3 length: 15
V gene: TRBV7-2

CDR3 protein: CASSLPSTDTQYF
CDR3 DNA: TGTGCCAGCAGCTTACCTAGCACAGATACGCAGTATTTT
D gene: -
J gene: TRBJ2-3
clone size: many
CDR3 length: 13
V gene: TRBV5-5

CDR3 protein: CASSSSGINTEAFF
CDR3 DNA: TGTGCCAGCTCATCTTCAGGCATTAACACTGAAGCTTTCTTT
D gene: -
J gene: TRBJ1-1
clone size: many
CDR3 length: 14
V gene: TRBV18

CDR3 protein: CASSFQGFNEQFF
CDR3 DNA: TGTGCCAGCAGCTTTCAAGGGTTCAATGAGCAGTTCTTC
D gene: -
J gene: TRBJ2-1
clone size: many
CDR3 length: 13
V gene: TRBV7-9

CDR3 protein: CSATGLTGASGSGTF
CDR3 DNA: TGCAGTGCAACGGGACTCACAGGGGCCTCTGGGAGCGGCACCTTC
D gene: TRBD1
J gene: TRBJ1-2
clone size: many
CDR3 length: 15
V gene: TRBV20-1

CDR3 protein: CASKPRRFTLSGNTIYF
CDR3 DNA: TGTGCCAGCAAGCCCAGACGCTTCACGCTCTCTGGAAACACCATATATTTT
D gene: -
J gene: TRBJ1-3
clone size: many
CDR3 length: 17
V gene: TRBV12-3/TRBV12-4

CDR3 protein: CASSQVVTDTQYF
CDR3 DNA: TGTGCCAGCAGCCAAGTTGTTACAGATACGCAGTATTTT
D gene: -
J gene: TRBJ2-3
clone size: many
CDR3 length: 13
V gene: TRBV14

CDR3 protein: CASSLSLQETQYF
CDR3 DNA: TGCGCCAGCAGCTTGAGCCTGCAAGAGACCCAGTACTTC
D gene: -
J gene: TRBJ2-5
clone size: many
CDR3 length: 13
V gene: TRBV5-1

CDR3 protein: CAISESPGLAGTGTQYF
CDR3 DNA: TGTGCCATCAGTGAGTCCCCGGGACTAGCGGGGACGGGTACGCAGTATTTT
D gene: TRBD2
J gene: TRBJ2-3
clone size: many
CDR3 length: 17
V gene: TRBV10-3

CDR3 protein: CASSVEARDWGFTDTQYF
CDR3 DNA: TGTGCCAGCAGCGTAGAAGCGCGTGACTGGGGTTTCACAGATACGCAGTATTTT
D gene: -
J gene: TRBJ2-3
clone size: -
CDR3 length: 18
V gene: TRBV9

CDR3 protein: CASSQEPLSGKLFF
CDR3 DNA: TGTGCCAGCAGCCAAGAGCCTCTTTCGGGAAAACTGTTTTTT
D gene: -
J gene: TRBJ1-4
clone size: many
CDR3 length: 14
V gene: TRBV14

CDR3 protein: CASSLEGASSEQFF
CDR3 DNA: TGTGCCAGCAGCTTAGAAGGGGCCTCTAGTGAGCAGTTCTTC
D gene: -
J gene: TRBJ2-1
clone size: many
CDR3 length: 14
V gene: TRBV7-2

CDR3 protein: CASSSDSRRVTGELFF
CDR3 DNA: TGCGCCAGCAGTTCGGACTCCCGGAGGGTCACCGGGGAGCTGTTTTTT
D gene: -
J gene: TRBJ2-2
clone size: many
CDR3 length: 16
V gene: TRBV5-1

CDR3 protein: CATSDAGTGRETQYF
CDR3 DNA: TGTGCCACCAGTGACGCCGGGACAGGGAGAGAGACCCAGTACTTC
D gene: TRBD1
J gene: TRBJ2-5
clone size: many
CDR3 length: 15
V gene: TRBV24-1

CDR3 protein: CASRRGGLTGEQYF
CDR3 DNA: TGTGCCAGCAGAAGGGGGGGGCTCACGGGGGAGCAGTACTTC
D gene: -
J gene: TRBJ2-7
clone size: many
CDR3 length: 14
V gene: TRBV6-5

CDR3 protein: CASSQELEPPYEQYF
CDR3 DNA: TGTGCCAGCAGCCAAGAGCTGGAACCCCCCTACGAGCAGTACTTC
D gene: -
J gene: TRBJ2-7
clone size: many
CDR3 length: 15
V gene: TRBV14

CDR3 protein: CASSVVPDTQYF
CDR3 DNA: TGTGCCAGCAGCGTAGTCCCAGATACGCAGTATTTT
D gene: -
J gene: TRBJ2-3
clone size: many
CDR3 length: 12
V gene: TRBV9

CDR3 protein: CASSSPARGTGELFF
CDR3 DNA: TGTGCCAGCAGCTCACCCGCAAGGGGAACCGGGGAGCTGTTTTTT
D gene: -
J gene: TRBJ2-2
clone size: many
CDR3 length: 15
V gene: TRBV7-2

CDR3 protein: CASSLGLAGRGIYEQYF
CDR3 DNA: TGTGCCAGCAGTCTGGGACTAGCGGGGCGGGGCATCTACGAGCAGTACTTC
D gene: TRBD2
J gene: TRBJ2-7
clone size: many
CDR3 length: 17
V gene: TRBV12-3/TRBV12-4

CDR3 protein: CSASKGGAQETQYF
CDR3 DNA: TGCAGTGCTAGTAAGGGGGGGGCGCAAGAGACCCAGTACTTC
D gene: -
J gene: TRBJ2-5
clone size: many
CDR3 length: 14
V gene: TRBV20-1

CDR3 protein: CTSSSSSYNEQFF
CDR3 DNA: TGCACCTCCTCGTCGAGCTCCTACAATGAGCAGTTCTTC
D gene: -
J gene: TRBJ2-1
clone size: many
CDR3 length: 13
V gene: TRBV29-1

CDR3 protein: CASSLGTSGTFPYEKYF
CDR3 DNA: TGTGCCAGCAGCTTGGGGACTAGCGGGACGTTCCCTTACGAGAAGTACTTC
D gene: TRBD2
J gene: TRBJ2-7
clone size: -
CDR3 length: 17
V gene: TRBV7-2

CDR3 protein: CASSLTPSGTGNSPLHF
CDR3 DNA: TGTGCCAGCAGTCTTACCCCCTCCGGGACAGGGAATTCACCCCTCCACTTT
D gene: TRBD1
J gene: TRBJ1-6
clone size: -
CDR3 length: 17
V gene: TRBV6-6

CDR3 protein: CASSHGTGDEETQYF
CDR3 DNA: TGCGCCAGCAGCCACGGGACAGGGGACGAGGAGACCCAGTACTTC
D gene: TRBD1
J gene: TRBJ2-5
clone size: many
CDR3 length: 15
V gene: TRBV4-3

CDR3 protein: CASRYPGLSGYGYTF
CDR3 DNA: TGTGCCAGCCGCTATCCAGGGTTAAGTGGATATGGCTACACCTTC
D gene: -
J gene: TRBJ1-2
clone size: many
CDR3 length: 15
V gene: TRBV6-5

CDR3 protein: CASSQLAAAGNTIYF
CDR3 DNA: TGCGCCAGCAGCCAGCTGGCGGCAGCTGGAAACACCATATATTTT
D gene: -
J gene: TRBJ1-3
clone size: many
CDR3 length: 15
V gene: TRBV4-3